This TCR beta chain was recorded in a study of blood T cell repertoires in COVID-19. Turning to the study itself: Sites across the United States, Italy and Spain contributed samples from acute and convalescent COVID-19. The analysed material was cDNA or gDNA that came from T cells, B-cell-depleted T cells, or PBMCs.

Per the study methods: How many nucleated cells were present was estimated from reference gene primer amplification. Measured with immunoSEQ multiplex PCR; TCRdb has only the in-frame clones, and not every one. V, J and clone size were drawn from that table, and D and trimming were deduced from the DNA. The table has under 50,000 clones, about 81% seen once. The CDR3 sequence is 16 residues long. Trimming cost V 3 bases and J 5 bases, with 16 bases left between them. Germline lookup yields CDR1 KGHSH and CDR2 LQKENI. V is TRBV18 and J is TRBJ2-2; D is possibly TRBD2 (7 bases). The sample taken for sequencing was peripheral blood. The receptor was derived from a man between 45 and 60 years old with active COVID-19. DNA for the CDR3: TGTGCCAGCTCACCGCGGGGGCAGAGGGTGACCGGGGAGCTGTTTTTT. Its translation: CASSPRGQRVTGELFF.